A selection of T cell receptor beta chains follows, all from one sample in a study of T cell changes during pregnancy in multiple sclerosis. Measured with immunoSEQ multiplex PCR; TCRdb has only the in-frame clones, and not every one. Among fewer than 65,000 clones listed, 93% were seen once. Specimen: peripheral blood, collected in the second trimester of pregnancy. These receptors originate from a female donor with multiple sclerosis, enrolled in a pregnancy study. Each CDR3 is given with its conserved first and last residue. D genes are given only for firm matches. Not every row has a clone size; where given, it reads once, few, many or a size class.

TRBD2,once,TRBJ2-7,TRBV4-3,TGCGCCAGCAGCCAAGATCACCTAGCGGGAGCCTACGAGCAGTACTTC,CASSQDHLAGAYEQYF
-,-,TRBJ1-3,TRBV6-5,TGTGCCAGCGGCAGAGGCTTAGAAGGAAACACCATATATTTT,CASGRGLEGNTIYF
TRBD1,-,TRBJ2-5,TRBV11-2,TGTGCCAGCAGCAAAGACAGGGTCATCGAGACCCAGTACTTC,CASSKDRVIETQYF
-,-,TRBJ2-7,TRBV10-3,TGTGCCATCAGTGCGACAGGCCCATCCGAGCAGTACTTC,CAISATGPSEQYF
-,-,TRBJ2-3,TRBV19,TGTGCCACACGGGTGGCTAGCGGCACAGATACGCAGTATTTT,CATRVASGTDTQYF
-,-,TRBJ2-1,TRBV15,TGTGCCACCAGCCGTCAGGACAATGAGCAGTTCTTC,CATSRQDNEQFF
TRBD2,-,TRBJ2-2,TRBV5-1,TGCGCCAGCAGCTGGGGACTAGCGGCTTACACCGGGGAGCTGTTTTTT,CASSWGLAAYTGELFF
-,-,TRBJ2-1,TRBV2,TGTGCCAGCAGTGGACAGAACAATGAGCAGTTCTTC,CASSGQNNEQFF
TRBD1,-,TRBJ1-2,TRBV11-2,TGTGCCAGCAGCCCAGGGGGCTCTGGCTATGGCTACACCTTC,CASSPGGSGYGYTF
-,-,TRBJ1-1,TRBV15,TGTGCCACCAGCTTCAGTTCTGAAGCTTTCTTT,CATSFSSEAFF